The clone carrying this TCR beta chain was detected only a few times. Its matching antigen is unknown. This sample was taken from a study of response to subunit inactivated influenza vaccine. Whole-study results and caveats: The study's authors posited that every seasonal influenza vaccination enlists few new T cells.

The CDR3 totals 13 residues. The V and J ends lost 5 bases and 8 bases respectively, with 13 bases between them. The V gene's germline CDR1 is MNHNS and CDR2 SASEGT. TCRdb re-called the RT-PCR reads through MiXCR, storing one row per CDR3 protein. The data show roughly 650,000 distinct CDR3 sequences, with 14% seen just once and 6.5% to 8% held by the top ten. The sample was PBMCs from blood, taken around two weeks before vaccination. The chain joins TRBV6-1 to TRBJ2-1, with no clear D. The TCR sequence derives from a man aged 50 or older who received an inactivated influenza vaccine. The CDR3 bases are TGTGCCAGCAGTCTTTCCGCGTCGGATGAGCAGTTCTTC. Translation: CASSLSASDEQFF.